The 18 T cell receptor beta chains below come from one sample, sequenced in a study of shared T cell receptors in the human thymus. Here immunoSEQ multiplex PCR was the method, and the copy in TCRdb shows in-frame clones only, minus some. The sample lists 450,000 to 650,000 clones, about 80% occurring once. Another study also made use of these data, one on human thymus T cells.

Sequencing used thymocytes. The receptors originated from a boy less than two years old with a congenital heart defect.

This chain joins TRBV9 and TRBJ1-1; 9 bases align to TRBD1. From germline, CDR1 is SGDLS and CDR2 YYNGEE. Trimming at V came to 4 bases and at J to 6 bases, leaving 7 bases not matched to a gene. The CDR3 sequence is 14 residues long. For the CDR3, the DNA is TGTGCCAGCAGCCCCGGGACAGGGAGAGCTGAAGCTTTCTTT. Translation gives CASSPGTGRAEAFF.

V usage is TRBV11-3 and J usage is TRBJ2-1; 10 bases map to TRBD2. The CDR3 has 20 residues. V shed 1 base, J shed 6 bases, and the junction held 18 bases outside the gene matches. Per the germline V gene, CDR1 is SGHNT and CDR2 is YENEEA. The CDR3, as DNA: TGTGCCAGCAGCTTAGTCGGAGGGCGGCTAGCGGGAGATGGGCGCAATGAGCAGTTCTTC. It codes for CASSLVGGRLAGDGRNEQFF.

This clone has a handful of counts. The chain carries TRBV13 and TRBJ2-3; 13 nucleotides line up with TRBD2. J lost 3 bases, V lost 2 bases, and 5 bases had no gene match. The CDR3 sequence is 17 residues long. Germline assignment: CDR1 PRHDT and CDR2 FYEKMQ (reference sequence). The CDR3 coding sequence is TGTGCCAGCAGCTTAATCAGGACTAGCGGGAGAACAGATACGCAGTATTTT. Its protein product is CASSLIRTSGRTDTQYF.

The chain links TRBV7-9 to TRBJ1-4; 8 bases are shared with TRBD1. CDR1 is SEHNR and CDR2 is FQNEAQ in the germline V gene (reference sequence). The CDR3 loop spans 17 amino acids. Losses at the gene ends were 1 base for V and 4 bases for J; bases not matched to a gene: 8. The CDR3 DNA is TGTGCCAGCAGCTTAGGTAGGGACAGGTGGGGTAATGAAAAACTGTTTTTT. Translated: CASSLGRDRWGNEKLFF. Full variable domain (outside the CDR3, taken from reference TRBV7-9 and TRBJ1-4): DTGVSQNPRHKITKRGQNVTFRCDPISEHNRLYWYRQTLGQGPEFLTYFQNEAQLEKSRLLSDRFSAERPKGSFSTLEIQRTEQGDSAMYLCASSLGRDRWGNEKLFFGSGTQLSVL.

CDR3 protein: CAIRGDRTSGNYEQYF. The DNA of the CDR3 is TGTGCCATCAGGGGGGACCGGACTAGCGGGAACTACGAGCAGTACTTC. The chain joins TRBV10-3 to TRBJ2-5, with 12 bases that match TRBD2. Judging by the DNA end, TRBJ2-7 fits better; the J call may be wrong. Germline values: CDR1 ENHRY, CDR2 SYGVKD. CDR3 size: 16 residues.

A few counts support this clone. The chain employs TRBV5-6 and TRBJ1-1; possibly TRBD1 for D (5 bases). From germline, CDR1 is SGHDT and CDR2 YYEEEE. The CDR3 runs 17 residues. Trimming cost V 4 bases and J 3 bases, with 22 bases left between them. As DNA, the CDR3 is TGTGCCAGCAGCCCTTGGAATATGTGGGGGGTGGACACTGAAGCTTTCTTT. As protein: CASSPWNMWGVDTEAFF.

This chain's CDR3 is CASSLKSEGAGADPYEQYF. In DNA, the CDR3 is TGTGCCAGCAGCTTAAAGTCGGAAGGGGCGGGAGCGGACCCCTACGAGCAGTACTTC. V gene TRBV7-3 combines with J gene TRBJ2-7, with TRBD2 identical over 7 bases. The CDR3 is made up of 19 amino acids. Trimming took 1 base from V and 2 from J; bases not matched to a gene: 17. Germline-derived CDR1 and CDR2 are SGHTA and FQGTGA.

Here the CDR3 DNA reads TGCGCCAGCAGCCAAGACGTACTAGCAGGTTACAATGAGCAGTTCTTC. Its protein is CASSQDVLAGYNEQFF. The J gene is TRBJ2-1, the V gene TRBV4-3; possibly TRBD2 for D (6 bases). CDR3 size: 16 residues. V shed 0 bases and J shed 4 bases, with 13 bases lying between them. The germline CDR1 and CDR2 sequences are LGHNA and YSLEER.

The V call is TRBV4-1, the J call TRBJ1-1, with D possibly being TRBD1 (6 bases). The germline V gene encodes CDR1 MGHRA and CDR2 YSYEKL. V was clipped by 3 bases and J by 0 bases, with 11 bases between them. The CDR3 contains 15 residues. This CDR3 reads CASSHPGHLNTEAFF. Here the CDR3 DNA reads TGCGCCAGCAGCCACCCGGGACACTTGAACACTGAAGCTTTCTTT.

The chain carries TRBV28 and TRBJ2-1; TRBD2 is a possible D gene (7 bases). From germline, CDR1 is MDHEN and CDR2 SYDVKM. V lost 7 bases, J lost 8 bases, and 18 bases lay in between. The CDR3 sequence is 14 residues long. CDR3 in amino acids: CASNLTSPGDEQFF. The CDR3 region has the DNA TGTGCCAGCAACCTGACTAGCCCAGGGGATGAGCAGTTCTTC.

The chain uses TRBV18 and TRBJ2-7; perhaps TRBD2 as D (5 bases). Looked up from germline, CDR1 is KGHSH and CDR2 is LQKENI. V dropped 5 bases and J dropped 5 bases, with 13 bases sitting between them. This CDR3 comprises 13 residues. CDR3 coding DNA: TGTGCCAGCTCAGGCCTCGGAGGTGACGAGCAGTACTTC. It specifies CASSGLGGDEQYF.

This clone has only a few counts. The CDR3 protein is CASSRDSDNEQFF. The CDR3 DNA follows: TGTGCCAGCAGTCGGGACTCGGACAATGAGCAGTTCTTC. The rearrangement uses TRBV28 and TRBJ2-1, with D possibly matching TRBD2 (6 bases). This CDR3 has 13 amino acids. Germline V CDR1 and CDR2: MDHEN, SYDVKM. V was shortened by 5 bases and J by 5 bases, with 10 bases between the two germline ends.

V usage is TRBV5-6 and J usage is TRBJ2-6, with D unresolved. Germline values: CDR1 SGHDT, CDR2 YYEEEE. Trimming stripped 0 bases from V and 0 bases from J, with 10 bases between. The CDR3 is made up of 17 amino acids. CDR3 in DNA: TGTGCCAGCAGCTTGGTGTTCGGGTTCTCTGGGGCCAACGTCCTGACTTTC. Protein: CASSLVFGFSGANVLTF. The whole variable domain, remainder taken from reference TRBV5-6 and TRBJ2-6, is DAGVTQSPTHLIKTRGQQVTLRCSPKSGHDTVSWYQQALGQGPQFIFQYYEEEERQRGNFPDRFSGHQFPNYSSELNVNALLLGDSALYLCASSLVFGFSGANVLTFGAGSRLTVL.

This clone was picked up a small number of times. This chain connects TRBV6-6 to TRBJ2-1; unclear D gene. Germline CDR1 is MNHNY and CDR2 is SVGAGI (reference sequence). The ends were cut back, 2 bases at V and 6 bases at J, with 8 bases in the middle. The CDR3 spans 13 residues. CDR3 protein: CASSYGWANEQFF. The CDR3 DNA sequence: TGTGCCAGCAGTTACGGCTGGGCCAATGAGCAGTTCTTC.

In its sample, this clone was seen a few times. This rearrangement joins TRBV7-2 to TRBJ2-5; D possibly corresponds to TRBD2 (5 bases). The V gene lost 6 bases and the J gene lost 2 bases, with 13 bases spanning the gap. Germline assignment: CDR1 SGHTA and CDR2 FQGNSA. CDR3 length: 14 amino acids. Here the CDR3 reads CASSGGRIQETQYF. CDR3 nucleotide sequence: TGTGCCAGCAGTGGAGGCCGAATACAAGAGACCCAGTACTTC. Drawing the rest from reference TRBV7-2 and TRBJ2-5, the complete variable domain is GAGVSQSPSNKVTEKGKDVELRCDPISGHTALYWYRQSLGQGLEFLIYFQGNSAPDKSGLPSDRFSAERTGGSVSTLTIQRTQQEDSAVYLCASSGGRIQETQYFGPGTRLLVL.

CDR3 coding DNA: TGTGCCAGTAGTATCCCCGGGACAGGGGGGAGGTACGAGCAGTACTTC. This sequence encodes CASSIPGTGGRYEQYF. The chain is built from TRBV19 and TRBJ2-7; TRBD1 matches 11 bases. CDR1 and CDR2 from the germline V gene are LNHDA and SQIVND (reference sequence). The CDR3 spans 16 residues. Germline trimming cut 3 bases from V and 4 bases from J; bases unmatched to any gene: 8.

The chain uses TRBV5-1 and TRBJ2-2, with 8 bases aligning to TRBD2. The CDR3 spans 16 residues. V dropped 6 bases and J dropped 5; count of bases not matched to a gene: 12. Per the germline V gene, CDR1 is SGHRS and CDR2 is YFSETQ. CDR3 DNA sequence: TGCGCCAGCACCGGGAAACTAGCGGCCAAGACCGGGGAGCTGTTTTTT. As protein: CASTGKLAAKTGELFF.

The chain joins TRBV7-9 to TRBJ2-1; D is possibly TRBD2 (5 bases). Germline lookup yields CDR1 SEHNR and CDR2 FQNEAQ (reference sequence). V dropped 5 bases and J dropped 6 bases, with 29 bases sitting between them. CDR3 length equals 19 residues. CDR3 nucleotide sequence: TGTGCCAGCAGCCCGGGAACTCCTCTGAGATTCTTACACCCCAATGAGCAGTTCTTC. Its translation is CASSPGTPLRFLHPNEQFF.